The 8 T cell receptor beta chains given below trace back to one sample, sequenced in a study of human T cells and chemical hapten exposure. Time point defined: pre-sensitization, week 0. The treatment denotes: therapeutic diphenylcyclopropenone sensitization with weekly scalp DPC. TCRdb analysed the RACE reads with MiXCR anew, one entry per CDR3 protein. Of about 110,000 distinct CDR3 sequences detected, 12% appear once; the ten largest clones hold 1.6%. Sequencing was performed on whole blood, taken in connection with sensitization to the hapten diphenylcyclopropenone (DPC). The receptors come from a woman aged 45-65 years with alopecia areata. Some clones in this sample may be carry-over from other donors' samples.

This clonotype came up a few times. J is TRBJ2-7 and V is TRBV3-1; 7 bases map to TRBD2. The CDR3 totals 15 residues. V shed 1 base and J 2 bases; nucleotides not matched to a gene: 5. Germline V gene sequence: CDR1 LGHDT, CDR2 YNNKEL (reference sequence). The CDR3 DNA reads TGTGCCAGCAGCCAAGGGACGGGAGGAACCTACGAGCAGTACTTC. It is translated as CASSQGTGGTYEQYF.

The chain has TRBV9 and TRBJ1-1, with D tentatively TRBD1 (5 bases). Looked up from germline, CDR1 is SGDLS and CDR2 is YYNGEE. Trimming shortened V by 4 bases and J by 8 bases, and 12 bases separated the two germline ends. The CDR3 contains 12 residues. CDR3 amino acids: CASSPRWGEAFF. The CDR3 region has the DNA TGTGCCAGCAGCCCCCGCTGGGGGGAAGCTTTCTTT.

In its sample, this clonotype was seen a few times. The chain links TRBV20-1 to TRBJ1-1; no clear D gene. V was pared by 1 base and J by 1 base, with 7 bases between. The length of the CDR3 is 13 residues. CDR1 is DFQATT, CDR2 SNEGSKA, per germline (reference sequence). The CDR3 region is CSARAQANTEAFF. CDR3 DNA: TGCAGTGCTAGAGCCCAGGCGAACACTGAAGCTTTCTTT.

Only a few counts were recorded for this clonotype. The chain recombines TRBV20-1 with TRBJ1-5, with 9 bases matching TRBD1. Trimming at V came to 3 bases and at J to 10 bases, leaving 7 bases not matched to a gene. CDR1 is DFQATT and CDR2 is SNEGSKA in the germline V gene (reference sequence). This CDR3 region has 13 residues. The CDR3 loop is CSASRQGDRPQHF. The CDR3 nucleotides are TGCAGTGCTAGTAGACAGGGGGATCGTCCCCAGCATTTT.

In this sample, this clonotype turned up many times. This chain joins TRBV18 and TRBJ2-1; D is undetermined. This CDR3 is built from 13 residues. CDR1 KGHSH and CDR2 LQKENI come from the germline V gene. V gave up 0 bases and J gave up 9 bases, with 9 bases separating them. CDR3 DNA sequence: TGTGCCAGCTCACCACCGCCAAAGAGTGAGCAGTTCTTC. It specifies CASSPPPKSEQFF.

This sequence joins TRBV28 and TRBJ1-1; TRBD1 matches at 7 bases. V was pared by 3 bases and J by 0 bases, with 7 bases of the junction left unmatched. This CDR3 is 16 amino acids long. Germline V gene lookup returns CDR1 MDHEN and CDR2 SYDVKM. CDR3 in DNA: TGTGCCAGCAGTTTTGACAGGGCTTCCATGAACACTGAAGCTTTCTTT. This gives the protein CASSFDRASMNTEAFF.

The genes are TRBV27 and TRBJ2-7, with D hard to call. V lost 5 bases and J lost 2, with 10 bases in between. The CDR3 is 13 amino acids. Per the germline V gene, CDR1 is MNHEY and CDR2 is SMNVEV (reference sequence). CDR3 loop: CASSTTRTYEQYF. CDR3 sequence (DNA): TGTGCCAGCAGTACGACTCGAACCTACGAGCAGTACTTC.

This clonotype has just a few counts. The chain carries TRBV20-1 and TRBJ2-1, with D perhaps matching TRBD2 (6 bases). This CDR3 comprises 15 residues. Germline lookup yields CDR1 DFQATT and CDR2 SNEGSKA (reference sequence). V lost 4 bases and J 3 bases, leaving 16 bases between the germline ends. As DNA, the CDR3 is TGCAGTGCTACCAAAATCGGGAGTATCTACAATGAGCAGTTCTTC. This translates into CSATKIGSIYNEQFF.